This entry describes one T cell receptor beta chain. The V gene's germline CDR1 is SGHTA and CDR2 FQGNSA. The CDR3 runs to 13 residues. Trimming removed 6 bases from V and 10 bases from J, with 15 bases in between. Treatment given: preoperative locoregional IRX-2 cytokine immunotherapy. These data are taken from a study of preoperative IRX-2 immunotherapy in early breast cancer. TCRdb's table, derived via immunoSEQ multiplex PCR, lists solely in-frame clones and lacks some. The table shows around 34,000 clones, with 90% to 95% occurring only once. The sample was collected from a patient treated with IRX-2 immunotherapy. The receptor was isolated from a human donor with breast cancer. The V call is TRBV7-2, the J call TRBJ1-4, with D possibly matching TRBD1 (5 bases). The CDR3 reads CASRRGGRGKLFF. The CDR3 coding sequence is TGTGCCAGCAGGCGGGGAGGGAGGGGAAAACTGTTTTTT.